These 32 T cell receptor beta chains were all obtained from the same sample, sequenced in a study of T-cell reconstitution after alpha-beta-depleted transplantation in children. Unique molecular identifiers were incorporated into the prepared TCRbeta library. TCRdb ran MiXCR on the PCR reads and lists one entry per CDR3 protein. The data contain approximately 500,000 distinct CDR3 sequences, approximately 10% of them singletons. The specimen was PBMCs, collected before TCRalphabeta/CD19-depleted stem cell transplant. The receptor source for this set is a child aged 2 to 15 with inherited bone marrow failure, due to receive a stem cell transplant.

The table lists this clonotype with many counts. The CDR3 sequence: CASSAGRSGDYNEQFF. The CDR3 nucleotides are TGTGCCAGCAGCGCCGGCCGGAGCGGGGACTACAATGAGCAGTTCTTC. This sequence joins TRBV5-4 and TRBJ2-1, with 7 nucleotides matching TRBD2. Germline assignment: CDR1 SGHNT and CDR2 YYREEE (reference sequence). J lost 3 bases, V lost 4 bases, and 10 bases had no gene match. The CDR3 runs 16 residues.

As for this clonotype: This may be a read error, as it is one base from a much larger clone. V and J are TRBV7-9 and TRBJ2-2, with a tentative D call TRBD2 (5 bases). From germline, CDR1 is SEHNR and CDR2 FQNEAQ (reference sequence). The CDR3 consists of 16 residues. Trimming removed 7 bases at V and 5 bases at J, with 20 bases between. CDR3 nucleotide sequence: TGTGCCAGCATCCCATTGACTAACTGGTTGACCGGGGAGCTGTTTTTT. The encoded protein is CASIPLTNWLTGELFF.

This clonotype was detected many times. The chain recombines TRBV5-8 with TRBJ2-7; D gene ambiguous. The CDR3 covers 12 residues. Per germline, CDR1 SGHTS and CDR2 YDEGEE. With 2 bases removed from V and 2 bases from J, the gap between germline ends came to 5 bases. The CDR3 DNA reads as TGTGCCAGCAGCTTCTACACCTACGAGCAGTACTTC. This encodes CASSFYTYEQYF.

This clonotype was picked up a small number of times. The gene calls are TRBV7-8 and TRBJ2-1; D gene unclear. V was clipped by 4 bases and J by 12 bases, with 13 bases between them. The CDR3 runs 12 residues. CDR1 SGHVS and CDR2 FQNEAQ come from the germline V gene. The CDR3 DNA reads TGTGCCAGCAGCTCCTTAGCAATAGGGCAGTTCTTC. The encoded protein is CASSSLAIGQFF.

This clonotype was seen only a few times. The chain has TRBV5-6 and TRBJ2-7; no clear D. The germline V and J ends were trimmed by 0 bases and 2 bases, with 9 bases remaining between them. CDR3 length: 14 residues. The V gene's germline CDR1 is SGHDT and CDR2 YYEEEE. For the CDR3, the DNA is TGTGCCAGCAGCTTGGCGTCGGACCCCTACGAGCAGTACTTC. Protein product: CASSLASDPYEQYF.

The chain uses TRBV30 and TRBJ2-7; the D is unclear. V shed 0 bases and J shed 0 bases, with 9 bases lying between them. The CDR3 sequence is 14 residues long. Germline CDR1 GTSNPN, CDR2 SVGIG (reference sequence). As DNA, the CDR3 is TGTGCCTGGAGTGTAGGATACAGCTCCTACGAGCAGTACTTC. Translation: CAWSVGYSSYEQYF.

The J gene is TRBJ1-5, the V gene TRBV4-3; perhaps TRBD1 as D (5 bases). CDR1 is LGHNA, CDR2 YSLEER, per germline. The V gene lost 3 bases and the J gene lost 7 bases, with 16 bases spanning the gap. This CDR3 is 15 amino acids long. The CDR3 DNA reads as TGCGCCAGCAGCCAGTCTCCCTCAGGGTTCCAGCCCCAGCATTTT. It yields the protein CASSQSPSGFQPQHF.

There are a few counts of this clonotype. This chain links TRBV2 with TRBJ2-7; TRBD1 matches at 7 bases. CDR3 length equals 14 residues. The trim removed 3 bases at V and 4 bases at J, leaving 6 bases unmatched. The germline gives CDR1 SNHLY, CDR2 FYNNEI. CDR3 protein: CASSDRQGEYEQYF. The CDR3 DNA follows: TGTGCCAGCAGTGATAGACAGGGAGAGTACGAGCAGTACTTC. Full variable domain (rest looked up from reference TRBV2 and TRBJ2-7): EPEVTQTPSHQVTQMGQEVILRCVPISNHLYFYWYRQILGQKVEFLVSFYNNEISEKSEIFDDQFSVERPDGSNFTLKIRSTKLEDSAMYFCASSDRQGEYEQYFGPGTRLTVT.

The sample holds a few counts of this clonotype. V is TRBV5-1 and J is TRBJ2-1; D assignment may be TRBD1 or TRBD2 (5 bases each). Trimming pared 4 bases from V and 2 bases from J, leaving 16 bases between. This CDR3 contains 16 residues. In germline, CDR1 is SGHRS, CDR2 YFSETQ. CDR3 DNA sequence: TGCGCCAGCAGCGCAGGGACCGCACCAACCTACAATGAGCAGTTCTTC. Translation gives CASSAGTAPTYNEQFF.

This clonotype was detected ten times or more. The V gene is TRBV5-4, the J gene TRBJ2-7; D gene unclear. The CDR3 is 15 residues long. Germline loops: CDR1 SGHNT, CDR2 YYREEE (reference sequence). The ends were cut back, 0 bases at V and 2 bases at J, with 12 bases in the middle. In DNA form, the CDR3 reads TGTGCCAGCAGCTTGGGTCTCGCAGAAGCCTACGAGCAGTACTTC. It encodes CASSLGLAEAYEQYF.

The V and J genes are TRBV15 and TRBJ2-3; 8 bases align to TRBD1. Trimming cost V 3 bases and J 3 bases; bases outside gene matches: 5. The CDR3 is made up of 15 amino acids. Germline CDR1 and CDR2: LNHNV and YYDKDF (reference sequence). The CDR3 loop reads CATSRPDRGTDTQYF. The CDR3 DNA reads as TGTGCCACCAGCAGGCCCGACAGGGGAACAGATACGCAGTATTTT.

This clonotype came up a few times. The V call is TRBV6-2 or TRBV6-3, the J call TRBJ2-1; 10 bases line up with TRBD2. Trimming at V came to 2 bases and at J to 3 bases, leaving 13 bases not matched to a gene. Germline values: CDR1 MNHEY, CDR2 SVGEGT. The CDR3 covers 19 residues. The CDR3 sequence is CASSYGLAGAPYDYNEQFF. CDR3 DNA: TGTGCCAGCAGTTACGGGCTAGCGGGAGCCCCATACGACTACAATGAGCAGTTCTTC.

At least ten counts were recorded for this clonotype. The chain uses TRBV12-3 or TRBV12-4 and TRBJ2-1; maybe TRBD1 (6 bases). The CDR3 extends over 17 amino acids. V was cut by 6 bases and J by 6 bases, with 24 bases left in between. CDR3 amino acids: CASSPTLRGLGGNEQFF. The DNA of the CDR3 is TGTGCCAGCAGCCCTACCCTCAGGGGCCTTGGGGGCAATGAGCAGTTCTTC.

This clonotype was detected many times. The chain uses TRBV7-9 and TRBJ2-5; no firm D call. The CDR3 is 14 residues long. The V gene lost 0 bases and the J gene lost 3 bases, with 8 bases spanning the gap. Germline V gene data show CDR1 as SEHNR and CDR2 as FQNEAQ (reference sequence). The CDR3 sequence: CASSLAERKETQYF. Here the CDR3 DNA reads TGTGCCAGCAGCTTAGCCGAAAGGAAAGAGACCCAGTACTTC.

This clonotype was observed many times. Here the CDR3 reads CASSLGTSGRYGNEQFF. The CDR3 DNA sequence: TGTGCCAGCAGCTTGGGGACTAGCGGGAGATACGGGAATGAGCAGTTCTTC. V gene TRBV7-2 combines with J gene TRBJ2-1, with 14 bases that match TRBD2. This CDR3 is 17 amino acids long. J lost 7 bases, V lost 3 bases, and 8 bases had no gene match. Germline-derived CDR1 and CDR2 are SGHTA and FQGNSA.

The sample holds many counts of this clonotype. V is TRBV20-1 and J is TRBJ1-5; TRBD1 aligns across 8 bases. Germline V gene lookup returns CDR1 DFQATT and CDR2 SNEGSKA (reference sequence). The V segment lost 2 bases and the J segment 9 bases; nucleotides outside the gene matches: 15. This CDR3 is 16 amino acids long. The DNA for the CDR3 is TGCAGTGCTAGACCAGCAGTCGGACAGGGAATTCGGCCCCAGCATTTT. Protein sequence: CSARPAVGQGIRPQHF.

This clonotype turned up a few times. This chain connects TRBV19 to TRBJ2-7; 7 bases agree with TRBD1. This CDR3 has 9 residues. Per the germline V gene, CDR1 is LNHDA and CDR2 is SQIVND (reference sequence). DNA of the CDR3: TGTGCGCAGGGGGTCGAGCAGTACTTC. It translates to CAQGVEQYF.

This clonotype was counted at least ten times. The CDR3 bases are TGTGCCAGCACCGACGGGGACAAGTCCTACGAGCAGTACTTC. As protein: CASTDGDKSYEQYF. This chain uses TRBV27 with TRBJ2-7, with D tentatively TRBD1 (6 bases). Trimming took off 7 bases at V and 1 base at J, with 14 bases between the two ends. CDR3 size: 14 residues. Germline V gives CDR1 MNHEY, CDR2 SMNVEV (reference sequence).

This clonotype was observed at least ten times. The chain uses TRBV6-5 and TRBJ1-1, with 9 nucleotides matching TRBD1. V dropped 7 bases and J dropped 8; count of bases not matched to a gene: 8. Germline CDR1 reads MNHEY; CDR2 reads SVGAGI. This CDR3 spans 13 amino acids. CDR3 coding DNA: TGTGCCAGCACCGGACAGGGGCTTTCGGAAGCTTTCTTT. Its protein is CASTGQGLSEAFF.

With regard to this clonotype: The junction departs from germline at one end; a sequencing error may be responsible. The chain couples TRBV20-1 to TRBJ2-1; 9 bases agree with TRBD2. Germline CDR1 is DFQATT and CDR2 is SNEGSKA (reference sequence). This CDR3 comprises 15 residues. The chain's CDR3 is CSARERTSVYNEQFF. In DNA form, the CDR3 reads TGCAGTGCGAGAGAACGGACTAGCGTCTACAATGAGCAGTTCTTC.

This clonotype was picked up many times. The J gene is TRBJ1-2, the V gene TRBV28, with D perhaps TRBD1 (5 bases). CDR1 and CDR2 from the germline V gene are MDHEN and SYDVKM. Trimming left V 2 bases short and J 7 bases short, with 11 bases between. This CDR3 has 13 residues. DNA for the CDR3: TGTGCCAGCAGTTTACCCCCGGGGGTTGGCTACACCTTC. Translated: CASSLPPGVGYTF.

This clonotype was counted between two and nine times. The chain uses TRBV24-1 and TRBJ2-6, with 9 bases identical to TRBD1. Trimming took 12 bases from V and 2 from J; bases not matched to a gene: 4. This CDR3 spans 14 amino acids. Germline V gene sequence: CDR1 KGHDR, CDR2 SFDVKD. In DNA, the CDR3 is TGTGCCGTAGACAGGGGGACTGGGGCCAACGTCCTGACTTTC. Translation: CAVDRGTGANVLTF.

This clonotype was seen repeatedly, ten times or more. A clone one base away is much larger, so this may be a read error. The genes are TRBV4-2 and TRBJ2-5; 14 nucleotides line up with TRBD2. The CDR3 is 15 amino acids. Per germline, CDR1 LGHNA and CDR2 YNFKEQ. The DNA for the CDR3 is TGTGCCAGCAGCCCGGGACTAGCGGGAGAAGAGACCCTGTACTTC. Translating gives CASSPGLAGEETLYF.

This clonotype was observed at least ten times. This rearrangement joins TRBV12-3 or TRBV12-4 to TRBJ2-2; 9 bases fit TRBD1. CDR3 length: 16 residues. The junction had 5 bases not matched to a gene; V was cut back by 3 bases and J by 3 bases. The CDR3 is CASSFVQGAHTGELFF. The CDR3 nucleotides are TGTGCCAGCAGTTTCGTACAGGGGGCGCACACCGGGGAGCTGTTTTTT.

Ten or more counts support this clonotype. The chain couples TRBV20-1 to TRBJ2-3; D unresolved. Germline V CDR1 and CDR2: DFQATT, SNEGSKA (reference sequence). Trimming took 3 bases from V and 8 from J, leaving 6 bases between them. This CDR3 comprises 10 residues. Here the CDR3 reads CSARDATQYF. As DNA, the CDR3 is TGCAGTGCTAGGGACGCTACGCAGTATTTT.

This clonotype was counted at least ten times. The V and J genes are TRBV4-1 and TRBJ2-7; 11 nucleotides line up with TRBD2. The junction had 2 bases not matched to a gene; V was cut back by 1 base and J by 3 bases. There are 15 residues in the CDR3. CDR1 and CDR2 from the germline V gene are MGHRA and YSYEKL. This CDR3 is CASSQGGTSGYEQYF. CDR3 nucleotide sequence: TGCGCCAGCAGCCAAGGCGGGACTAGCGGCTACGAGCAGTACTTC.

This clonotype was counted only a few times. The chain employs TRBV4-2 and TRBJ2-7; 9 nucleotides match TRBD2. V lost 0 bases, J lost 5 bases, and 8 bases stayed unmatched. From germline, CDR1 is LGHNA and CDR2 YNFKEQ. There are 16 residues in the CDR3. The CDR3 DNA sequence: TGTGCCAGCAGCCAAGAAGATAGCGGGAGTTACGACGAGCAGTACTTC. As protein: CASSQEDSGSYDEQYF.

This clonotype was observed a handful of times. This chain uses TRBV25-1 with TRBJ2-7; D may be TRBD1 (6 bases). Trimming removed 3 bases at V and 4 bases at J, with 16 bases between. The CDR3 sequence is 15 residues long. Germline V gene sequence: CDR1 MGHDK, CDR2 SYGVNS. In nucleotides, the CDR3 is TGTGCCAGCAGTGACCCACAGGGTATCGGGTACGAGCAGTACTTC. Translated: CASSDPQGIGYEQYF.

In this sample, this clonotype turned up many times. This sequence joins TRBV12-3 or TRBV12-4 and TRBJ2-2; D gene uncertain. V gave up 5 bases and J gave up 3 bases, with 16 bases separating them. The CDR3 is made up of 16 amino acids. This CDR3 reads CASSHSPTGDTGELFF. CDR3 bases: TGTGCCAGCAGTCACTCCCCGACCGGTGACACCGGGGAGCTGTTTTTT.

This clonotype was recorded a few times. The rearrangement links TRBV10-3 to TRBJ2-7; 11 nucleotides line up with TRBD2. The CDR3 runs to 16 residues. CDR1 and CDR2 (germline): ENHRY, SYGVKD. The J segment lost 6 bases and the V segment lost 0 bases, leaving 7 bases of the junction unmatched. The CDR3 nucleotides read TGTGCCATCAGTGAGTCGGCGGCTAGCGGGAGGAGCGAGCAGTACTTC. It encodes CAISESAASGRSEQYF.

This clonotype was seen at least ten times. The rearrangement links TRBV7-2 to TRBJ2-2, with 9 nucleotides matching TRBD2. The germline V gene encodes CDR1 SGHTA and CDR2 FQGNSA. V trimming: 1 base; J trimming: 6 bases; junction bases outside the gene matches: 6. The CDR3 runs to 16 residues. The CDR3 bases are TGTGCCAGCAGCTTAGTAGCGGGGGCAGAGGCCGGGGAGCTGTTTTTT. Residues: CASSLVAGAEAGELFF. Together with reference TRBV7-2 and TRBJ2-2, the CDR3 gives the full variable domain: GAGVSQSPSNKVTEKGKDVELRCDPISGHTALYWYRQSLGQGLEFLIYFQGNSAPDKSGLPSDRFSAERTGGSVSTLTIQRTQQEDSAVYLCASSLVAGAEAGELFFGEGSRLTVL.

This clonotype was picked up many times. J is TRBJ2-1 and V is TRBV7-8, with 8 bases aligning to TRBD2. The CDR3 extends over 16 amino acids. CDR1 is SGHVS and CDR2 is FQNEAQ in the germline V gene. V was pared by 5 bases and J by 7 bases, with 13 bases of the junction left unmatched. This CDR3 reads CASSPLSGRFKNEQFF. CDR3 DNA: TGTGCCAGCAGCCCCTTAAGCGGGAGATTTAAGAATGAGCAGTTCTTC.